The TCR beta chain under discussion was sequenced for a study of cytomegalovirus exposure and HLA in healthy donors (dated by TCRdb to 2016 to 2017). Context from the whole study: An earlier analysis of roughly 500 of the donors reported over 250 Gb of sequence data and 90 million to 120 million unique TCR beta sequences obtained from around 190 million T cells. Roughly 300 gigabases of sequencing data and 78 million or so unique TCR sequences were included in an early release covering 550 to 650 HLA-typed donors. The genetic ancestry cluster associated with self-reported Caucasian donors included roughly 84% of the 300 to 400 genotyped donors. The study aimed to test whether signatures of past pathogen exposure could be identified by cataloging public T cell receptors. Using immunosequencing, the study profiled T cell repertoires from approximately 700 subjects and related those repertoires to cytomegalovirus serostatus. In addition to the first cohort of roughly 700 subjects, a separate validation cohort of approximately 130 different subjects was used. To predict cytomegalovirus infection status, the study combined high-throughput TCR immunosequencing, statistical association of individual TCRs with disease status, and machine learning. To study patterns of TCR occurrence, a later analysis re-analyzed previously published TCR beta repertoires from 600 to 750 donors and added high-resolution HLA genotyping. In the later analysis, no new phenotypic data were used to find candidate immune exposures; instead, reliance was placed on TCR beta sequences and their occurrence across donors. An earlier analysis of around 640 of the donors used high-throughput TCR beta sequencing to judge whether each TCR beta V gene segment behaved as functional or pseudogenic. Donor age, sex, ethnicity and CMV serostatus were compiled alongside the repertoire data. A later genetic analysis used genome-wide SNP genotypes for about 65% of the roughly 700 donors, treating that subset as a discovery cohort. Every discovery cohort repertoire had been produced on one sequencing platform. HLA typing covered class I and class II loci at four-digit resolution. The number of donors typed differed by locus, with about 629-630 for A, B, C, DRB1 and DQB1, about 500 for DQA1, approximately 570 for DPA1, and under 490 for DPB1. A handful of DR-DQ haplotypes were treated as single units for association and clustering because of strong linkage in the cohort. Among roughly 400 genotyped donors of the cohort, an average of around 250,000 unique TCR beta nucleotide sequences was sequenced per donor, of which roughly 17% were non-productive.

The protocol used for the library was the immunoSEQ multiplex PCR assay. The multiplex PCR relied on a mix of 60 forward primers for TCR Vbeta segments and 13 reverse primers for TCR Jbeta segments. A multiplex PCR assay on genomic DNA amplified the CDR3 region of rearranged TCR beta genes. On the Illumina HiSeq System, the amplified TCR beta libraries were sequenced as 87-base-pair reads. The study's own analysis went as follows. Across the roughly 640 repertoires, a later analysis counted 80 million or so unique TCR beta chains, roughly 11 million of which were shared by at least two donors. Raw reads were error-corrected and collapsed into unique sequences by a nearest-neighbor algorithm in which closely related sequences were merged to remove PCR and sequencing errors. Alignment of CDR3 sequences to IMGT reference sequences was used to assign V, D and J gene segments. For a sequence to be retained, a match of at least six nucleotides to both a V gene segment and a J gene segment was required. Rearrangements were classified as productive when the CDR3 lacked stop codons and remained in frame with V and J, and all other rearrangements were classified as non-productive. Following IMGT convention, CDR3 was defined as the stretch from the second conserved V-encoded cysteine up to the conserved J-encoded phenylalanine. The earlier analysis of a few hundred of the donors excluded any sequence lacking an unambiguous match to a single V gene segment. In an earlier analysis of a few hundred of the donors, a V segment was called functional when productive rearrangements were above 56.7%, and segregating when the standard deviation between donors exceeded 5%. A statistical classification framework was built for diagnosing cytomegalovirus status from the catalog of TCR beta chain sequences. In a later analysis, V and J genes were assigned by comparing TCR nucleotide sequences against IMGT/GENE-DB human TR gene sequences. Using the TCRdist pipeline, a later analysis assigned CDR3 sequences along with most-parsimonious VDJ recombination scenarios. A later analysis defined each TCR beta chain by its CDR3 amino acid sequence plus V-gene family, and excluded reads lacking a unique V-gene family. As a way to deal with suspected cross-contamination and a sequencing artifact, a later analysis dropped approximately 570 nucleotide sequences that were highly shared and had low generation probability. A later analysis calculated a clonal expansion index for each public chain from normalized within-repertoire ranks of inferred template counts. Generation probabilities in a later analysis came from a VDJ recombination model fitted to out-of-frame rearrangements, and those results were checked against IGoR. In a later analysis, TCR-TCR, TCR-HLA and TCR-CMV co-occurrence was scored with hypergeometric tests, and a repertoire-size bias correction was applied to TCR pairs. A later analysis estimated false discovery rates by permuting HLA or CMV assignments 20 times. In a later analysis, co-occurring TCRs were grouped using DBSCAN, and TCRdist sequence similarity was added for clustering within HLA-allele-positive subsets. Repertoires with fewer than 30,000 or more than 120,000 public chains, plus five repertoires with anomalous nucleotide sharing, were excluded from co-occurrence clustering. Sourced from immuneACCESS, this table was stored by TCRdb with only in-frame sequences that have V and J called. A share of the clones is absent; for the studies checked, an unresolved V gene accounts for under half, and the remainder has no known explanation. That table furnishes V, J and clone size, whereas the DNA furnished D and trimming. This sample comprises 100,000 to 150,000 clones, 55% to 80% of them detected only once. The top ten clones comprise 2% to 3% of the sample.

In total, over 600 healthy bone marrow donors made up the cohort. All cohort members were sampled while nominally healthy, although unrecorded immune exposures were likely present. The donor tested CMV seronegative and was one of the 352 seronegative cohort members. Each donor provided a peripheral blood sample, and peripheral blood mononuclear cells were used for TCR beta sequencing. Genomic DNA was extracted from the blood cell samples with the Qiagen DNeasy Blood Extraction Kit. The CDR3 holds 13 amino acids from the cysteine to the phenylalanine. Only CDR3 DNA remains: 39 bases, in frame from the first base. Trimming at the junction amounts to 5 bases on V and 5 bases on J, and the germline ends lie 12 bases apart. In the germline V gene (reference sequence), CDR1 corresponds to MNHEY and CDR2 to SMNVEV. The investigation overall reported the following: Because HLA typing was unavailable for some donors at each locus, only the typed subset was used in association tests. A further reported finding was that TCR beta sequences accurately predicted the HLA-A and HLA-B alleles for most subjects in the first cohort. This cohort had only TCR beta chains sequenced, and the lack of alpha or paired-chain data limited which features could be detected. Because counts were too low, seventeen rarely observed V segments, including chromosome 9 orphons, were excluded from the earlier analysis of several hundred of the donors. In an earlier analysis of 587 of the donors, most TCR beta V segments were observed in productive rearrangements about 87% or about 30% of the time, broadly matching IMGT annotations. A later analysis associated 17,000 or so TCR beta sequences with specific HLA alleles at a false discovery rate of 0.05. According to a later genetic analysis, donors in an Asian-associated ancestry cluster had fewer N-insertions in productive TCRs than the approximately 630-donor mean. The study listed 170 or so TCR beta chains as associated with cytomegalovirus. While some public TCRs were present in many individuals, most TCR sequences turned up only very rarely across donors. According to a later analysis, parvovirus B19, influenza, CMV and Epstein-Barr virus appeared linked to several top co-occurrence clusters. Linkage disequilibrium might explain the correlated functional status among segregating V segments, but an unknown experimental factor could not be excluded. A later genetic analysis associated a missense DCLRE1C variant with V-gene and J-gene trimming of TCR beta chains, and an independent cohort replicated the association. The presence/absence analyses assumed that sequencing depth was roughly uniform across donors, and that assumption may not be true. A later analysis found that most CMV-associated TCR beta chains appeared HLA-restricted, with HLA associations seemingly driven largely by CMV exposure. In a later analysis, HLA-associated TCR beta chains showed more clonal expansion and lower generation probabilities than non-associated chains that were equally common. In a later analysis, TCR association rates were found to vary across HLA loci, with the most associated TCRs seen for DRB1 alleles and the fewest for HLA-C alleles. Assigning TCR associations to individual alleles was difficult when HLA alleles, especially DR and DQ, strongly co-occurred. CMV serostatus was the only immune exposure information available for the cohort. In vitro tests confirmed that a few of the cytomegalovirus-associated TCR beta chains recognize cytomegalovirus antigens. Cytomegalovirus status was reported to be diagnosed by the classifier with high specificity and sensitivity in both the original and validation cohorts. Because the 87-base-pair reads could not distinguish some IMGT-functional V segments, including TRBV6-2 and TRBV6-3, those segments were excluded. The authors suggested that the approach could potentially be extended to other disease states and immunological phenotypes. The sequencing pipeline was judged likely to have produced a cluster of highly shared sequence variants as a technical artifact.

Only one count was recorded for this clone. What this receptor recognizes is not known. Base qualities are not provided; no much larger clone lies one nucleotide away. The V and J segments used are TRBV27 and TRBJ1-1; TRBD1 might be the D gene, on 5 matching bases. Sequencing was carried out using PBMCs. The clonotype was recovered from a woman aged 40 to 50 in good health and CMV-seronegative. The base sequence is TGTGCCAGCAGTCGTATCAGGGTAACTGAAGCTTTCTTT. It encodes CASSRIRVTEAFF.